Presented here are 26 T cell receptor beta chains from one specimen sequenced in a study of human T cells and chemical hapten exposure. TCRdb called the RACE reads again in MiXCR, with one record for every CDR3 protein. The sample gives just over 80,000 distinct CDR3 sequences, about 10% of which show up once; roughly 4.2% is in the top ten. Time point meaning: patch test 1, 2 weeks after DPC sensitization. The treatment here: therapeutic diphenylcyclopropenone sensitization with weekly scalp DPC. The sample in question was whole blood, obtained in connection with sensitization to the hapten diphenylcyclopropenone (DPC). The source of these receptors is a woman aged 50 to 65 with alopecia areata. Some clones in this sample may be carry-over from other donors' samples.

This clonotype was detected ten times or more. The chain employs TRBV21-1 and TRBJ1-5; the table gives TRBD1 as D, unverified against the DNA. TRBV21-1 is termed a pseudogene. CDR3 length: 18 residues. The DNA for the CDR3 is TGTGCCAGCAGCTCCATGGGAGGGACAGTCTATAGCAATCAGCCCCAGCATTTT. Translation: CASSSMGGTVYSNQPQHF.

The CDR3 nucleotides read TGTGCCAGCAGCCAAGATGGCGCTAGCGCGGGGAGTGAGTTCTTC. Its protein product is CASSQDGASAGSEFF. The rearrangement links TRBV4-2 to TRBJ2-1; perhaps TRBD2 as D (6 bases). Trimming removed 0 bases from V and 14 bases from J, with 20 bases in between. Germline CDR1 LGHNA, CDR2 YNFKEQ. CDR3 size: 15 residues.

V and J are TRBV2 and TRBJ2-3, with 10 positions matching TRBD2. Germline CDR1 reads SNHLY; CDR2 reads FYNNEI. The trim removed 5 bases at V and 6 bases at J, leaving 5 bases unmatched. The CDR3 length is 14 residues. The CDR3 loop is CASSYLAGADTQYF. The DNA of the CDR3 is TGTGCCAGCAGTTATCTAGCGGGAGCTGATACGCAGTATTTT. Complete variable domain (other parts from reference TRBV2 and TRBJ2-3): EPEVTQTPSHQVTQMGQEVILRCVPISNHLYFYWYRQILGQKVEFLVSFYNNEISEKSEIFDDQFSVERPDGSNFTLKIRSTKLEDSAMYFCASSYLAGADTQYFGPGTRLTVL.

V usage is TRBV27 and J usage is TRBJ1-2; D call uncertain. This CDR3 contains 13 residues. Germline CDR1 MNHEY, CDR2 SMNVEV (reference sequence). Trimming took 4 bases from V and 2 from J, leaving 8 bases between them. CDR3 sequence: CASSSQDNYGYTF. The CDR3 bases are TGTGCCAGCAGTTCCCAGGACAACTATGGCTACACCTTC.

This clonotype was detected many times. V is TRBV6-2 or TRBV6-3 and J is TRBJ1-5; no clear D gene. Germline loops: CDR1 MNHEY, CDR2 SVGEGT. The germline V and J ends were trimmed by 8 bases and 3 bases, with 17 bases remaining between them. CDR3 length equals 15 residues. The CDR3 DNA is TGTGCCAGCGAGGCAACCGGACGGTTCAATCAGCCCCAGCATTTT. It codes for CASEATGRFNQPQHF.

This clonotype was observed a few times. The chain links TRBV6-6 to TRBJ2-1, with 12 nucleotides matching TRBD2. The CDR3 contains 18 residues. J lost 6 bases, V lost 7 bases, and 16 bases had no gene match. Per germline, CDR1 MNHNY and CDR2 SVGAGI (reference sequence). CDR3 sequence reads: CASTPRGGLAGGGNEQFF. The CDR3 DNA is TGTGCCAGCACCCCCAGGGGAGGGCTAGCGGGAGGGGGCAATGAGCAGTTCTTC.

The chain links TRBV7-2 to TRBJ2-3, with a possible D match to TRBD2 (5 bases). Trimming cost V 5 bases and J 3 bases, with 9 bases left between them. The CDR3 loop spans 13 amino acids. Germline-derived CDR1 and CDR2 are SGHTA and FQGNSA. The CDR3 sequence is CASSRRETDTQYF. In nucleotides, the CDR3 is TGTGCCAGCAGCCGCCGGGAAACAGATACGCAGTATTTT.

In this sample, this clonotype turned up many times. V usage is TRBV10-1 and J usage is TRBJ2-2; D is unresolved. Germline-derived CDR1 and CDR2 are WNHNN and SYGVQD (reference sequence). Trimming pared 8 bases from V and 2 bases from J, leaving 6 bases between. The CDR3 totals 12 residues. In nucleotides, the CDR3 is TGCGCCAGCGGACCAAACACCGGGGAGCTGTTTTTT. Its translation: CASGPNTGELFF.

This clonotype showed up many times. The gene calls are TRBV11-2 and TRBJ2-1, with D possibly matching TRBD1 (6 bases). Germline CDR1 is SGHAT and CDR2 is FQNNGV. Deletions cut 5 bases from V and 6 bases from J, with 20 bases between. The CDR3 covers 16 residues. This CDR3 reads CASSLRQDLPPNEQFF. For the CDR3, the DNA is TGTGCCAGCAGCCTACGACAGGACTTACCCCCCAATGAGCAGTTCTTC.

This clonotype was counted many times. A read error may account for a junction end that differs from germline. The chain recombines TRBV7-7 with TRBJ1-5; TRBD1 matches at 10 bases. Germline CDR1 is SSHAT and CDR2 is FNYEAQ (reference sequence). There are 17 residues in the CDR3. CDR3 loop: CASSNRDRGTRDQPQHF. The CDR3 DNA reads TGTGCTAGCAGCAACCGGGACAGGGGCACGAGGGATCAGCCCCAGCATTTT.

This clonotype occurred a few times. The chain recombines TRBV2 with TRBJ2-1; 11 bases map to TRBD2. J gave up 1 base and V 7 bases, and 3 bases lay outside the gene matches. The germline CDR1 and CDR2 sequences are SNHLY and FYNNEI. This CDR3 comprises 15 residues. Here the CDR3 DNA reads TGTGCCAGCAATAGACTAGCGGGATCCTACAATGAGCAGTTCTTC. This gives the protein CASNRLAGSYNEQFF.

This clonotype was picked up a small number of times. CDR3 DNA: TGCAGCGTCGGGACTAGCGGCACAGATACGCAGTATTTT. Translated, it gives CSVGTSGTDTQYF. The V call is TRBV29-1, the J call TRBJ2-3; 10 bases align to TRBD2. In germline, CDR1 is SQVTM, CDR2 ANQGSEA. The V and J ends lost 6 bases and 1 base, in that order; junction bases with no gene match: 1. The CDR3 runs to 13 residues.

J is TRBJ1-1 and V is TRBV5-1, with TRBD1 matching over 7 bases. Germline V gene sequence: CDR1 SGHRS, CDR2 YFSETQ. The CDR3 spans 15 residues. Losses at the gene ends were 4 bases for V and 10 bases for J; bases not matched to a gene: 16. This CDR3 reads CASSPRQGEGIGAFF. Here the CDR3 DNA reads TGCGCCAGCAGCCCCCGCCAGGGGGAGGGGATCGGAGCTTTCTTT.

This clonotype was recorded many times. The chain has TRBV19 and TRBJ1-5, with D unclear. Between the trimmed V and J ends, which lost 6 bases and 4 bases, there was a span of 16 bases. CDR1 LNHDA and CDR2 SQIVND come from the germline V gene (reference sequence). The CDR3 extends over 15 amino acids. CDR3 amino acids: CASRIDTLVNQPQHF. DNA for the CDR3: TGTGCCAGTAGAATCGACACCCTGGTAAATCAGCCCCAGCATTTT.

This clonotype has a handful of counts. The CDR3 region is CASRPDRNTEAFF. The CDR3 bases are TGTGCCAGCAGACCAGACAGGAACACTGAAGCTTTCTTT. The J gene is TRBJ1-1, the V gene TRBV7-9; perhaps TRBD1 as D (5 bases). Germline CDR1 is SEHNR and CDR2 is FQNEAQ (reference sequence). The CDR3 has 13 amino acids. Trimming took off 6 bases at V and 1 base at J, with 9 bases between the two ends.

The chain uses TRBV5-1 and TRBJ2-1; 8 bases map to TRBD2. Trimming took 0 bases from V and 7 from J; bases not matched to a gene: 6. This CDR3 is 15 amino acids long. Germline loops: CDR1 SGHRS, CDR2 YFSETQ. CDR3 protein: CASSLVAGYPNEQFF. The CDR3 coding sequence is TGCGCCAGCAGCTTGGTAGCGGGGTATCCTAATGAGCAGTTCTTC.

The chain combines TRBV25-1 with TRBJ1-4; 8 positions agree with TRBD1. The V gene end was trimmed by 3 bases and the J gene end by 0 bases; junction bases not matched to a gene: 6. This CDR3 comprises 17 residues. CDR1 and CDR2 from the germline V gene are MGHDK and SYGVNS. CDR3 DNA sequence: TGTGCCAGCAGTGACCGTGGACAGGGCACAACTAATGAAAAACTGTTTTTT. It yields the protein CASSDRGQGTTNEKLFF. The full variable domain, its missing parts supplied by reference TRBV25-1 and TRBJ1-4, is EADIYQTPRYLVIGTGKKITLECSQTMGHDKMYWYQQDPGMELHLIHYSYGVNSTEKGDLSSESTVSRIRTEHFPLTLESARPSHTSQYLCASSDRGQGTTNEKLFFGSGTQLSVL.

This clonotype was counted only a few times. In nucleotides, the CDR3 is TGTGCCAGCAGTGCGCTGACAGGGCTCTTGAACACTGAAGCTTTCTTT. Its translation: CASSALTGLLNTEAFF. This chain joins TRBV6-5 and TRBJ1-1; 7 bases fit TRBD1. The junction had 9 bases not matched to a gene; V was cut back by 5 bases and J by 0 bases. Per the germline V gene, CDR1 is MNHEY and CDR2 is SVGAGI. This CDR3 contains 16 residues.

The chain has TRBV20-1 and TRBJ2-2, with TRBD2 matching 9 bases. This CDR3 has 15 residues. V trimming: 1 base; J trimming: 7 bases; junction bases outside the gene matches: 7. Per germline, CDR1 DFQATT and CDR2 SNEGSKA (reference sequence). CDR3 region: CSARVGLATGGELFF. The CDR3 DNA reads TGCAGTGCTAGAGTCGGACTAGCGACAGGCGGGGAGCTGTTTTTT.

This clonotype was seen repeatedly, ten times or more. The chain couples TRBV6-2 or TRBV6-3 to TRBJ1-1; no definite D call. The CDR3 is 13 amino acids. From germline, CDR1 is MNHEY and CDR2 SVGEGT. V shed 8 bases and J shed 8 bases, with 18 bases lying between them. The CDR3 DNA follows: TGTGCCAGCCGCCAACATGGACGGATCGAAGCTTTCTTT. Translation gives CASRQHGRIEAFF.

This clonotype was seen only a few times. V and J are TRBV28 and TRBJ1-4, with D unclear. There are 11 residues in the CDR3. V lost 5 bases and J lost 5, with 3 bases in between. Looked up from germline, CDR1 is MDHEN and CDR2 is SYDVKM. CDR3 protein: CASSGNEKLFF. CDR3 nucleotides: TGTGCCAGCAGTGGAAATGAAAAACTGTTTTTT.

The rearrangement uses TRBV7-2 and TRBJ1-2; TRBD1 matches 8 bases. Trimming cost V 5 bases and J 4 bases; bases outside gene matches: 6. The CDR3 contains 14 residues. Germline CDR1 reads SGHTA; CDR2 reads FQGNSA. The CDR3 spells CASSPKQGVYGYTF. The CDR3 DNA is TGTGCCAGCAGCCCCAAACAGGGGGTCTATGGCTACACCTTC.

This clonotype was found many times. The chain employs TRBV2 and TRBJ2-7; either TRBD1 or TRBD2 may supply D (5 bases each). V was pared by 10 bases and J by 6 bases, with 16 bases between. CDR1 is SNHLY and CDR2 is FYNNEI in the germline V gene. CDR3 length equals 12 residues. The chain's CDR3 is CATSGARIEQYF. For the CDR3, the DNA is TGTGCCACCTCCGGGGCCCGGATCGAGCAGTACTTC. Looking up the rest from reference TRBV2 and TRBJ2-7 gives the full variable domain: EPEVTQTPSHQVTQMGQEVILRCVPISNHLYFYWYRQILGQKVEFLVSFYNNEISEKSEIFDDQFSVERPDGSNFTLKIRSTKLEDSAMYFCATSGARIEQYFGPGTRLTVT.

This clonotype was recorded a few times. The rearrangement joins TRBV29-1 to TRBJ2-2; D might be TRBD1 or TRBD2, each matching 5 bases. Trimming removed 6 bases from V and 4 bases from J, with 12 bases in between. The CDR3 runs to 13 residues. Germline V gives CDR1 SQVTM, CDR2 ANQGSEA. The CDR3 loop reads CSVEGRITGELFF. CDR3 coding DNA: TGCAGCGTCGAGGGACGGATCACCGGGGAGCTGTTTTTT.

This clonotype was seen ten or more times. Written as DNA, the CDR3 is TGTGCCAGCAGCCGCGGAGGACGGTACGAGCAGTACTTC. It is translated as CASSRGGRYEQYF. This rearrangement joins TRBV3-1 to TRBJ2-7; maybe TRBD2 (5 bases). V lost 4 bases and J lost 4, with 11 bases in between. CDR3 length equals 13 residues. Germline assignment: CDR1 LGHDT and CDR2 YNNKEL (reference sequence).

This clonotype was seen only a few times. CDR3 sequence: CASRLTWRNTEAFF. DNA of the CDR3: TGTGCCAGCAGATTAACCTGGAGGAACACTGAAGCTTTCTTT. V gene TRBV6-4 combines with J gene TRBJ1-1; D gene unclear. The CDR3 length is 14 residues. Trimming left V 6 bases short and J 1 base short, with 12 bases between. Germline values: CDR1 MRHNA, CDR2 SNTAGT.